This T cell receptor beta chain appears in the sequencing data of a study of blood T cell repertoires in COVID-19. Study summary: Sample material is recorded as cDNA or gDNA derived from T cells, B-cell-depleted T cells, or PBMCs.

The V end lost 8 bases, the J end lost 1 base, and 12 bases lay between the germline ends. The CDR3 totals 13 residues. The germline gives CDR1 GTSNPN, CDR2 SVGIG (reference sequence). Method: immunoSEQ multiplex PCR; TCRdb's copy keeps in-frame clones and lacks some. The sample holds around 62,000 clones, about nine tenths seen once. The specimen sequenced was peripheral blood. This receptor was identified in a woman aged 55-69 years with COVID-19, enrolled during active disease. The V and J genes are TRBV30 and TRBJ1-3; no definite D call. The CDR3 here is CALKGGSGNTIYF. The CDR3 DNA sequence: TGTGCCCTGAAGGGAGGGTCTGGAAACACCATATATTTT.